Given below is one TCR beta chain in context. Its antigen is not identified. This record belongs to a study of cytomegalovirus exposure and HLA in healthy donors. The PCR employed 60 Vbeta primers together with 13 Jbeta primers. The protocol was immunoSEQ multiplex PCR, while the TCRdb copy is restricted to in-frame clones and leaves out a portion. The data show roughly 43,000 clones, with around 60% seen just once and roughly 8.9% held by the top ten. Germline V gene data show CDR1 as MNHEY and CDR2 as SVGAGI. The trim removed 4 bases at V and 9 bases at J, leaving 12 bases unmatched. The CDR3 covers 16 residues. Study results and limitations: It was reported that the classifier diagnosed cytomegalovirus status with high specificity and sensitivity in both the original and validation cohorts. TRBV6-2, TRBV6-3 and other indistinguishable V segments were excluded. Associated with HLA alleles at 0.05 false discovery rate in a later analysis were 15,000 to 20,000 TCR beta sequences.

The sequencing input was PBMCs. This receptor was obtained from a human donor in good health. V gene TRBV6-5 combines with J gene TRBJ2-1; 10 bases are shared with TRBD1. Here the CDR3 reads CASSSTRDRGSSEQFF. The CDR3 nucleotides read TGTGCCAGCAGTTCGACCCGGGACAGGGGTTCGAGTGAGCAGTTCTTC.